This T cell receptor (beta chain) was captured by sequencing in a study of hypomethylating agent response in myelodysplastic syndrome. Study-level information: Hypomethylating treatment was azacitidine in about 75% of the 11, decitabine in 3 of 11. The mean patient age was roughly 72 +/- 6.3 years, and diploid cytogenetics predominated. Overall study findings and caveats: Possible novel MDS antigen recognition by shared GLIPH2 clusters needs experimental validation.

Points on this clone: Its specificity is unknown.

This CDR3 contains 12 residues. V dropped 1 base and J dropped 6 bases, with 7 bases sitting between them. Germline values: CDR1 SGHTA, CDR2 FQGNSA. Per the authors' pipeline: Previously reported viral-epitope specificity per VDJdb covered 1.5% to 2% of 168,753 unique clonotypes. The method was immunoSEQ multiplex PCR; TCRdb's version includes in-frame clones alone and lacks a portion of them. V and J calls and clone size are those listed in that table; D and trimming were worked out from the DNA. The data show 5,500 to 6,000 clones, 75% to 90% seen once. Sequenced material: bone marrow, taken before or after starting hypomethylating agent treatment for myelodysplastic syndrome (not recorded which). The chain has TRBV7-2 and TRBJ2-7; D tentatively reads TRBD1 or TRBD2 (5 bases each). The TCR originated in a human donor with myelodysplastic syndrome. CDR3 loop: CASSLGGTEQYF. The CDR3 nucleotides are TGTGCCAGCAGCTTAGGAGGGACCGAGCAGTACTTC.